These T cell receptor beta chains were read from a single sample in a study of shared clonotypes between healthy human individuals. Produced via immunoSEQ multiplex PCR; TCRdb's table is partial and in-frame only. This table has a few million clones, approximately 93% appearing once. The sample taken for sequencing was naive CD4+ T cells from PBMCs. Receptors originate from a man aged 18-30 years in good health. Some clones in this sample may be carry-over from other donors' samples. Each CDR3 is given with its conserved first and last residue. The D gene is left open where the match is weak. Clone size is given for some rows only: seen once, a few or many times, or a class if the clone is expanded.

V: TRBV5-1
D: TRBD2
size: .
length: 15
J: TRBJ2-1
CDR3: CASSYIAGGNNEQFF
DNA: TGCGCCAGCAGCTACATAGCGGGAGGGAACAATGAGCAGTTCTTC

V: TRBV29-1
D: TRBD2
size: .
length: 13
J: TRBJ2-1
CDR3: CSVLADSYNEQFF
DNA: TGCAGCGTTCTAGCGGACTCCTACAATGAGCAGTTCTTC

V: TRBV5-4
D: TRBD2
size: once
length: 15
J: TRBJ2-5
CDR3: CASSKLAGHQETQYF
DNA: TGTGCCAGCAGTAAGTTAGCGGGACACCAAGAGACCCAGTACTTC

V: TRBV28
D: .
size: .
length: 15
J: TRBJ1-4
CDR3: CASSLNRWPNEKLFF
DNA: TGTGCCAGCAGTCTGAACAGGTGGCCTAATGAAAAACTGTTTTTT

V: TRBV10-3
D: .
size: .
length: 12
J: TRBJ2-7
CDR3: CAISERAYEQYF
DNA: TGTGCCATCAGTGAGCGGGCCTACGAGCAGTACTTC

V: TRBV5-1
D: .
size: .
length: 15
J: TRBJ2-1
CDR3: CASSPGGGRDNEQFF
DNA: TGCGCCAGCAGCCCCGGAGGGGGTCGGGACAATGAGCAGTTCTTC

V: TRBV10-1
D: .
size: .
length: 14
J: TRBJ2-7
CDR3: CASSAPGRGNEQYF
DNA: TGCGCCAGCAGCGCCCCTGGCAGGGGAAACGAGCAGTACTTC

V: TRBV5-6
D: .
size: few
length: 15
J: TRBJ2-4
CDR3: CASSLGQIAKNIQYF
DNA: TGTGCCAGCAGCTTGGGACAGATAGCCAAAAACATTCAGTACTTC

V: TRBV9
D: TRBD1
size: .
length: 14
J: TRBJ1-3
CDR3: CASSPRGILDTIYF
DNA: TGTGCCAGCAGCCCCAGGGGGATTTTGGACACCATATATTTT

V: TRBV7-2
D: .
size: .
length: 13
J: TRBJ2-1
CDR3: CATKRPSYNEQFF
DNA: TGTGCCACCAAGCGGCCCTCCTACAATGAGCAGTTCTTC

V: TRBV9
D: .
size: .
length: 13
J: TRBJ2-4
CDR3: CASSLGAKNIQYF
DNA: TGTGCCAGCAGCCTGGGGGCCAAAAACATTCAGTACTTC

V: TRBV7-9
D: TRBD1
size: .
length: 14
J: TRBJ2-5
CDR3: CASSPGQRQETQYF
DNA: TGTGCCAGCAGCCCGGGACAGCGCCAAGAGACCCAGTACTTC

V: TRBV19
D: TRBD1
size: once
length: 14
J: TRBJ2-3
CDR3: CASRPTGAADTQYF
DNA: TGTGCCAGCAGACCGACAGGGGCGGCAGATACGCAGTATTTT

V: TRBV6-5
D: .
size: .
length: 11
J: TRBJ2-5
CDR3: CASSSGETQYF
DNA: TGTGCCAGCAGTTCCGGAGAGACCCAGTACTTC

V: TRBV2
D: TRBD2
size: .
length: 15
J: TRBJ2-1
CDR3: CASSPWGPSGNEQFF
DNA: TGTGCCAGCAGCCCCTGGGGGCCTAGCGGGAATGAGCAGTTCTTC

V: TRBV28
D: .
size: .
length: 13
J: TRBJ2-7
CDR3: CASSQDYLTWQYF
DNA: TGTGCCAGCAGTCAAGACTACCTAACCTGGCAGTACTTC

V: TRBV30
D: TRBD1
size: .
length: 17
J: TRBJ2-6
CDR3: CAADPPGQGTGANVLTF
DNA: TGTGCCGCCGATCCCCCGGGACAGGGGACCGGGGCCAACGTCCTGACTTTC

V: TRBV6-5
D: TRBD1
size: .
length: 14
J: TRBJ1-4
CDR3: CASSRQGRPEKLFF
DNA: TGTGCCAGCAGTCGACAGGGCCGCCCTGAAAAACTGTTTTTT

V: TRBV7-9
D: .
size: .
length: 17
J: TRBJ1-4
CDR3: CASSLRQSLGFNEKLFF
DNA: TGTGCCAGCAGCTTACGACAGTCGCTAGGATTTAATGAAAAACTGTTTTTT

V: TRBV29-1
D: TRBD1
size: .
length: 13
J: TRBJ2-7
CDR3: CSVGTGGKYEQYF
DNA: TGCAGCGTTGGGACAGGGGGCAAGTACGAGCAGTACTTC

V: TRBV7-8
D: TRBD1
size: once
length: 15
J: TRBJ2-2
CDR3: CASSYGQGESGELFF
DNA: TGTGCCAGCAGCTACGGTCAGGGGGAATCCGGGGAGCTGTTTTTT

V: TRBV11-2
D: .
size: .
length: 12
J: TRBJ2-1
CDR3: CASSLDTHTRFF
DNA: TGTGCCAGCAGCTTGGACACACATACAAGGTTCTTC

V: TRBV18
D: .
size: .
length: 13
J: TRBJ1-1
CDR3: CASSTTLNTEAFF
DNA: TGTGCCAGCTCAACCACACTGAACACTGAAGCTTTCTTT

V: TRBV2
D: .
size: .
length: 15
J: TRBJ1-3
CDR3: CASSEGGGAGNTIYF
DNA: TGTGCCAGCAGTGAAGGTGGGGGAGCTGGAAACACCATATATTTT

V: TRBV4-1
D: TRBD2
size: once
length: 15
J: TRBJ2-3
CDR3: CASSHPGLVGDTQYF
DNA: TGCGCCAGCAGCCACCCAGGACTAGTGGGCGATACGCAGTATTTT

V: TRBV27
D: .
size: .
length: 15
J: TRBJ2-7
CDR3: CASSPIGTLSYEQYF
DNA: TGTGCCAGCAGTCCAATCGGGACACTTTCCTACGAGCAGTACTTC

V: TRBV11-2
D: TRBD1
size: .
length: 15
J: TRBJ2-3
CDR3: CASSPRQGHTDTQYF
DNA: TGTGCCAGCAGCCCCCGACAGGGCCACACAGATACGCAGTATTTT

V: TRBV5-1
D: .
size: .
length: 14
J: TRBJ1-4
CDR3: CASSLGPENEKLFF
DNA: TGCGCCAGCAGCTTGGGGCCCGAAAATGAAAAACTGTTTTTT

V: TRBV4-1
D: .
size: .
length: 15
J: TRBJ2-5
CDR3: CASSQAGVLGETQYF
DNA: TGCGCCAGCAGCCAAGCTGGGGTACTGGGAGAGACCCAGTACTTC

V: TRBV7-3
D: TRBD2
size: .
length: 15
J: TRBJ2-5
CDR3: CASSLGGSFQETQYF
DNA: TGTGCCAGCAGCTTAGGCGGGAGTTTTCAAGAGACCCAGTACTTC

V: TRBV5-1
D: .
size: .
length: 11
J: TRBJ2-5
CDR3: CASSDEGTQYF
DNA: TGCGCCAGCAGCGATGAGGGGACCCAGTACTTC

V: TRBV7-3
D: .
size: .
length: 14
J: TRBJ2-1
CDR3: CASSPGYRNNEQFF
DNA: TGTGCCAGCAGCCCCGGGTACCGCAACAATGAGCAGTTCTTC

V: TRBV11-2
D: TRBD2
size: .
length: 15
J: TRBJ2-1
CDR3: CASSPPLAAGGEQFF
DNA: TGTGCCAGCAGCCCCCCTTTAGCGGCGGGGGGTGAGCAGTTCTTC

V: TRBV28
D: TRBD1
size: .
length: 14
J: TRBJ2-7
CDR3: CASITGDPSYEQYF
DNA: TGTGCCAGCATTACAGGGGATCCCTCCTACGAGCAGTACTTC

V: TRBV15
D: .
size: .
length: 15
J: TRBJ1-2
CDR3: CATSRERGDTYGYTF
DNA: TGTGCCACCAGCAGAGAGCGGGGGGACACTTATGGCTACACCTTC

V: TRBV10-3
D: TRBD2
size: .
length: 14
J: TRBJ2-2
CDR3: CATFSGGNTGELFF
DNA: TGTGCCACCTTTAGCGGGGGAAACACCGGGGAGCTGTTTTTT

V: TRBV5-1
D: .
size: .
length: 15
J: TRBJ1-3
CDR3: CASSLGPWSGNTIYF
DNA: TGCGCCAGCAGCTTGGGCCCATGGAGTGGAAACACCATATATTTT

V: TRBV7-3
D: .
size: .
length: 14
J: TRBJ2-5
CDR3: CASSLSVGKETQYF
DNA: TGTGCCAGCAGCTTATCCGTCGGCAAAGAGACCCAGTACTTC

V: TRBV5-1
D: .
size: .
length: 17
J: TRBJ1-1
CDR3: CASSLYRPQGLNTEAFF
DNA: TGCGCCAGCAGCTTATATCGCCCTCAGGGGCTTAACACTGAAGCTTTCTTT

V: TRBV19
D: TRBD2
size: .
length: 16
J: TRBJ2-7
CDR3: CASSLATSGDTYEQYF
DNA: TGTGCCAGTAGTCTGGCGACTAGCGGGGATACCTACGAGCAGTACTTC

V: TRBV5-1
D: .
size: .
length: 12
J: TRBJ2-3
CDR3: CASSSQQYTQYF
DNA: TGCGCCAGCAGCTCGCAACAGTATACGCAGTATTTT

V: TRBV5-1
D: .
size: .
length: 18
J: TRBJ1-3
CDR3: CASSLVPRDTGPGNTIYF
DNA: TGCGCCAGCAGCTTGGTCCCCCGGGACACGGGGCCAGGAAACACCATATATTTT

V: TRBV4-3
D: .
size: .
length: 14
J: TRBJ2-7
CDR3: CASSQAGRGYEQYF
DNA: TGCGCCAGCAGCCAAGCTGGCAGGGGCTACGAGCAGTACTTC

V: TRBV7-3
D: TRBD1
size: .
length: 14
J: TRBJ2-1
CDR3: CASSYDRAYNEQFF
DNA: TGTGCCAGCAGCTATGACAGGGCCTACAATGAGCAGTTCTTC

V: TRBV6-6
D: .
size: .
length: 15
J: TRBJ2-7
CDR3: CASSYSPTVSYEQYF
DNA: TGTGCCAGCAGTTACTCGCCGACGGTCTCCTACGAGCAGTACTTC

V: TRBV5-1
D: .
size: .
length: 13
J: TRBJ2-1
CDR3: CASSFLTDNEQFF
DNA: TGCGCCAGCAGCTTCTTGACCGACAATGAGCAGTTCTTC

V: TRBV6-5
D: .
size: .
length: 13
J: TRBJ1-5
CDR3: CASKRTVNQPQHF
DNA: TGTGCCAGCAAGCGGACGGTGAATCAGCCCCAGCATTTT

V: TRBV4-1
D: .
size: once
length: 15
J: TRBJ1-2
CDR3: CASSQVPVPNYGYTF
DNA: TGCGCCAGCAGCCAAGTCCCAGTTCCTAACTATGGCTACACCTTC